Below, 27 T cell receptor beta chains from the same sample are listed, as sequenced in a study of blood T cell repertoires in COVID-19. TCRdb's copy holds only in-frame clones and misses some; the assay was immunoSEQ multiplex PCR. The repertoire holds about 150,000 clones, with around 89% as singletons. The sequencing input was peripheral blood. The source of these receptors is a woman in her sixties or seventies with active COVID-19.

The table lists this clone with a count of one. The V call is TRBV27, the J call TRBJ2-1; perhaps TRBD2 as D (5 bases). The CDR3 is made up of 17 amino acids. Germline CDR1 MNHEY, CDR2 SMNVEV (reference sequence). Deletions cut 3 bases from V and 0 bases from J, with 15 bases between. The CDR3 region has the DNA TGTGCCAGCAGTTTGTTAGAGCGGAGTGGCTCCTACAATGAGCAGTTCTTC. Translation gives CASSLLERSGSYNEQFF.

The chain carries TRBV7-8 and TRBJ2-3; 9 bases line up with TRBD1. The CDR3 totals 15 residues. Losses at the gene ends were 5 bases for V and 6 bases for J; bases not matched to a gene: 9. Germline V lookup: CDR1 SGHVS, CDR2 FQNEAQ. Here the CDR3 DNA reads TGTGCCAGCAGCCGAGGGACCGGGACAGGGGATACGCAGTATTTT. Translating it yields CASSRGTGTGDTQYF.

Here the CDR3 DNA reads TGTGCCAGCAGCGTTGGCCTTACAGGTCCGAACGAGCAGTACTTC. This codes for CASSVGLTGPNEQYF. The gene calls are TRBV9 and TRBJ2-7, with TRBD1 as a possible D gene (5 bases). The CDR3 consists of 15 residues. Germline assignment: CDR1 SGDLS and CDR2 YYNGEE. V dropped 2 bases and J dropped 5 bases, with 17 bases sitting between them.

This chain links TRBV2 with TRBJ2-2, with D possibly TRBD1 on 6 matching bases. The germline CDR1 and CDR2 sequences are SNHLY and FYNNEI. CDR3 length: 15 residues. V was shortened by 6 bases and J by 2 bases, with 13 bases between the two germline ends. Here the CDR3 reads CASRSQGHNTGELFF. The CDR3 nucleotides are TGTGCCAGCAGGTCGCAGGGGCATAACACCGGGGAGCTGTTTTTT.

This chain links TRBV5-1 with TRBJ2-1; TRBD1 agrees at 9 bases. Trimming took 4 bases from V and 4 from J; bases not matched to a gene: 9. This CDR3 spans 16 amino acids. Germline CDR1 and CDR2: SGHRS and YFSETQ. Written as DNA, the CDR3 is TGCGCCAGCAGCCGAACCGTGGGACAGGGTTACAATGAGCAGTTCTTC. Its translation: CASSRTVGQGYNEQFF.

This clone was seen only once. The V call is TRBV30, the J call TRBJ1-1, with 7 bases that match TRBD1. V lost 6 bases to trimming and J lost 4 bases; unmatched junction nucleotides: 8. Germline CDR1 reads GTSNPN; CDR2 reads SVGIG (reference sequence). CDR3 length equals 13 residues. CDR3 DNA sequence: TGTGCCTGTAGATCGACAGGGCGCACTGAAGCTTTCTTT. It codes for CACRSTGRTEAFF.

The chain couples TRBV28 to TRBJ2-1; D is uncertain. CDR1 and CDR2 from the germline V gene are MDHEN and SYDVKM. This CDR3 has 16 amino acids. The germline V and J ends were trimmed by 3 bases and 8 bases, with 20 bases remaining between them. The CDR3 DNA reads as TGTGCCAGCAGTTTGTTTGCTCTCTTGAGTAATTATGAGCAGTTCTTC. This sequence encodes CASSLFALLSNYEQFF.

The chain is built from TRBV28 and TRBJ1-5, with a weak D call TRBD1 (5 bases). The CDR3 is made up of 13 amino acids. CDR1 is MDHEN and CDR2 is SYDVKM in the germline V gene. The V end was cut by 5 bases, the J end by 3 bases, with 8 bases between. CDR3 region: CASSRGYNQPQHF. CDR3 nucleotides: TGTGCCAGCAGTCGGGGGTACAATCAGCCCCAGCATTTT. The full variable domain, in which reference TRBV28 and TRBJ1-5 provide the parts outside the CDR3, is DVKVTQSSRYLVKRTGEKVFLECVQDMDHENMFWYRQDPGLGLRLIYFSYDVKMKEKGDIPEGYSVSREKKERFSLILESASTNQTSMYLCASSRGYNQPQHFGDGTRLSIL.

V gene TRBV5-1 combines with J gene TRBJ2-6, with 8 bases lining up with TRBD2. CDR1 and CDR2 from the germline V gene are SGHRS and YFSETQ. The CDR3 sequence is 20 residues long. V shed 5 bases, J shed 0 bases, and the junction held 16 bases outside the gene matches. The CDR3 DNA reads as TGCGCCAGCAGTCTGGTTGGACTAGCAGAACACGGCTCTGGGGCCAACGTCCTGACTTTC. Residues: CASSLVGLAEHGSGANVLTF.

The V call is TRBV21-1, the J call TRBJ2-7; the table's D gene call, TRBD2, was not cross checked with the DNA. TRBV21-1 has pseudogene status. This CDR3 spans 12 amino acids. The chain's CDR3 is CASSKRAGEQYF. CDR3 bases: TGTGCCAGCAGCAAGAGGGCAGGCGAGCAGTACTTC.

This chain joins TRBV6-5 and TRBJ1-3, with TRBD1 identical over 12 bases. Germline V lookup: CDR1 MNHEY, CDR2 SVGAGI. After removal of 8 bases from V and 7 bases from J, the junction contained 3 bases not matched to a gene. The CDR3 is made up of 13 amino acids. The CDR3 sequence: CASGTGGINTIYF. The DNA for the CDR3 is TGTGCCAGCGGGACAGGGGGCATCAACACCATATATTTT.

The chain has TRBV5-5 and TRBJ2-7, with 7 positions matching TRBD2. The CDR3 has 15 residues. The V gene end was trimmed by 4 bases and the J gene end by 1 base; junction bases not matched to a gene: 8. Germline CDR1 SGHKS, CDR2 YYEKEE (reference sequence). The CDR3 nucleotides are TGTGCCAGCAGCCCCACTAGCGCCCTTTCCTACGAGCAGTACTTC. Encoded protein: CASSPTSALSYEQYF.

The chain joins TRBV4-2 to TRBJ2-7; 11 positions match TRBD2. Germline CDR1 is LGHNA and CDR2 is YNFKEQ. The CDR3 is 16 residues long. The V segment lost 0 bases and the J segment 3 bases; nucleotides outside the gene matches: 4. CDR3 amino acids: CASSQEGGLAVYEQYF. The CDR3 coding sequence is TGTGCCAGCAGCCAAGAAGGGGGACTAGCGGTCTACGAGCAGTACTTC.

The V gene is TRBV3-1 (or the pseudogene TRBV3-2), the J gene TRBJ2-7; 7 bases line up with TRBD1. CDR3 length: 15 amino acids. V was pared by 7 bases and J by 2 bases, with 11 bases of the junction left unmatched. Germline V gene sequence: CDR1 LGHDT, CDR2 YNNKEL (reference sequence). The CDR3 nucleotides read TGTGCCAGCACTCAAGAGAGCCAGGGGGCCTACGAGCAGTACTTC. This translates into CASTQESQGAYEQYF.

This chain connects TRBV29-1 to TRBJ2-5, with a tentative D call TRBD1 (6 bases). Trimming removed 1 base at V and 4 bases at J, with 13 bases between. The germline V gene encodes CDR1 SQVTM and CDR2 ANQGSEA. The CDR3 is 14 residues long. This CDR3 reads CSVEGTVLRETQYF. In DNA form, the CDR3 reads TGCAGCGTTGAAGGGACAGTATTACGAGAGACCCAGTACTTC.

The chain links TRBV7-2 to TRBJ2-7, with 10 bases lining up with TRBD2. The CDR3 runs 16 residues. CDR1 and CDR2 (germline): SGHTA, FQGNSA. After removal of 1 base from V and 5 bases from J, the junction contained 8 bases not matched to a gene. The CDR3 DNA reads as TGTGCCAGCAGCTTAGGACTAGCGGGCGGTTTCAACGAGCAGTACTTC. It encodes CASSLGLAGGFNEQYF.

This clone was seen just once. V and J are TRBV19 and TRBJ1-1, with a tentative D call TRBD1 (5 bases). This CDR3 comprises 17 residues. Germline assignment: CDR1 LNHDA and CDR2 SQIVND (reference sequence). Trimming cost V 11 bases and J 4 bases, with 29 bases left between them. CDR3 amino acids: CAAFEPDRISLGTEAFF. DNA for the CDR3: TGTGCCGCCTTCGAACCCGACAGAATTTCTTTGGGCACTGAAGCTTTCTTT.

The chain employs TRBV10-1 and TRBJ1-4, with 9 bases identical to TRBD1. The germline CDR1 and CDR2 sequences are WNHNN and SYGVQD (reference sequence). V shed 10 bases, J shed 8 bases, and the junction held 14 bases outside the gene matches. The CDR3 sequence is 15 residues long. DNA of the CDR3: TGCGCCACACCCGGGGCCACAGGGGGCGAGGAAAAACTGTTTTTT. Its protein product is CATPGATGGEEKLFF.

The V and J genes are TRBV9 and TRBJ2-1; 9 positions match TRBD2. The length of the CDR3 is 16 residues. Germline-derived CDR1 and CDR2 are SGDLS and YYNGEE. V was clipped by 3 bases and J by 11 bases; unmatched bases: 15. This chain's CDR3 is CASSEAAQASGTKQFF. CDR3 sequence (DNA): TGTGCCAGCAGCGAGGCGGCACAAGCTAGCGGGACAAAGCAGTTCTTC.

This clone was detected only once. This chain connects TRBV5-6 to TRBJ1-6; 10 nucleotides match TRBD1. Germline V CDR1 and CDR2: SGHDT, YYEEEE. CDR3 length: 14 residues. The V and J ends lost 4 bases and 12 bases, in that order; junction bases with no gene match: 7. The CDR3 loop reads CASSPGQGFRPLHF. CDR3 nucleotides: TGTGCCAGCAGCCCGGGACAGGGGTTTAGACCCCTCCACTTT. Filled out from reference TRBV5-6 and TRBJ1-6, the complete variable domain reads DAGVTQSPTHLIKTRGQQVTLRCSPKSGHDTVSWYQQALGQGPQFIFQYYEEEERQRGNFPDRFSGHQFPNYSSELNVNALLLGDSALYLCASSPGQGFRPLHFGNGTRLTVT.

The chain carries TRBV27 and TRBJ2-7; 8 bases fit TRBD2. CDR3 length: 15 residues. The germline V gene encodes CDR1 MNHEY and CDR2 SMNVEV (reference sequence). After removal of 6 bases from V and 3 bases from J, the junction contained 10 bases not matched to a gene. Here the CDR3 DNA reads TGTGCCAGCAGCCGCCATGGGAGCGGGAGCTACGAGCAGTACTTC. Amino acid sequence: CASSRHGSGSYEQYF.

Only one count was recorded for this clone. The gene calls are TRBV7-8 and TRBJ1-5; tentative D call: TRBD1 (5 bases). V gave up 2 bases and J gave up 4 bases, with 12 bases separating them. There are 15 residues in the CDR3. The V gene's germline CDR1 is SGHVS and CDR2 FQNEAQ. CDR3 DNA: TGTGCCAGCAGCTTACGGGGGGGGAAAAATCAGCCCCAGCATTTT. Its translation: CASSLRGGKNQPQHF.

For the CDR3, the DNA is TGTGCCAGCAACCTCCGGGGGGCTTCGGGCTACGAGCAGTACTTC. Amino acid sequence: CASNLRGASGYEQYF. The genes are TRBV3-1 (or the pseudogene TRBV3-2) and TRBJ2-7; D is possibly TRBD2 (7 bases). This CDR3 has 15 amino acids. The germline gives CDR1 LGHDT, CDR2 YNNKEL (reference sequence). The V end was cut by 7 bases, the J end by 3 bases, with 19 bases between.

This rearrangement joins TRBV4-3 to TRBJ1-2; TRBD1 matches 7 bases. This CDR3 region has 16 residues. V lost 0 bases and J lost 4; bases outside the gene matches: 8. The V gene's germline CDR1 is LGHNA and CDR2 YSLEER. The CDR3 nucleotides are TGCGCCAGCAGCCAAGATACAGGGGCGGCCTTCTATGGCTACACCTTC. Its protein product is CASSQDTGAAFYGYTF.

J is TRBJ2-5 and V is TRBV9, with 7 bases fitting TRBD1. The junction had 0 bases not matched to a gene; V was cut back by 0 bases and J by 1 base. Germline V CDR1 and CDR2: SGDLS, YYNGEE. The CDR3 has 14 amino acids. The CDR3 loop is CASSVGTGQETQYF. In DNA, the CDR3 is TGTGCCAGCAGCGTAGGGACAGGCCAAGAGACCCAGTACTTC.

This chain uses TRBV9 with TRBJ2-4, with TRBD2 matching over 9 bases. CDR1 and CDR2 (germline): SGDLS, YYNGEE. V lost 0 bases, J lost 3 bases, and 4 bases stayed unmatched. This CDR3 is built from 16 residues. CDR3 loop: CASSVAAGGNKNIQYF. The CDR3 nucleotides are TGTGCCAGCAGCGTAGCTGCGGGAGGGAACAAAAACATTCAGTACTTC.

The gene calls are TRBV27 and TRBJ2-3; D may be TRBD1 (6 bases). The CDR3 has 15 amino acids. Between the trimmed V and J ends, which lost 6 bases and 4 bases, there was a span of 17 bases. Per germline, CDR1 MNHEY and CDR2 SMNVEV (reference sequence). The CDR3 is CASSWVSKGADTQYF. The CDR3 region has the DNA TGTGCCAGCAGCTGGGTCTCTAAGGGGGCAGATACGCAGTATTTT.